The 5 T cell receptor beta chains presented below share a single source sample, sequenced in a study of CD8+ T cells in alopecia areata. cDNA reverse transcribed from extracted RNA served as the sequencing template. TCRdb's copy holds only in-frame clones and misses some; the assay was immunoSEQ multiplex PCR. The table lists some 150,000 clones, approximately 65% of them singletons, with 36% in the top ten. The sequenced sample consisted of CD8+ T cells sorted from blood. These receptors were taken from a human donor in good health.

This clone was seen a handful of times. The chain couples TRBV28 to TRBJ2-7, with no clear D. The CDR3 is 13 amino acids. Per germline, CDR1 MDHEN and CDR2 SYDVKM. V was cut by 2 bases and J by 4 bases, with 9 bases left in between. The CDR3 sequence is CASSLAPGYEQYF. CDR3 sequence (DNA): TGTGCCAGCAGTTTAGCTCCCGGGTACGAGCAGTACTTC.

This clone was seen a handful of times. The chain's CDR3 is CSVVTSGSSPLYEQYF. As DNA, the CDR3 is TGCAGCGTTGTGACTAGCGGGAGCAGTCCCCTCTACGAGCAGTACTTC. V and J are TRBV29-1 and TRBJ2-7, with 12 bases matching TRBD2. The trim removed 4 bases at V and 3 bases at J, leaving 10 bases unmatched. The germline gives CDR1 SQVTM, CDR2 ANQGSEA. This CDR3 has 16 residues.

The V and J genes are TRBV29-1 and TRBJ1-1, with 8 bases matching TRBD1. This CDR3 has 11 residues. Germline V CDR1 and CDR2: SQVTM, ANQGSEA. The junction had 2 bases not matched to a gene; V was cut back by 5 bases and J by 6 bases. The DNA of the CDR3 is TGCAGCGTTAGACAGGGGCCTGAAGCTTTCTTT. Translated, it gives CSVRQGPEAFF.

The chain combines TRBV29-1 with TRBJ1-1; 9 bases fit TRBD1. Germline-derived CDR1 and CDR2 are SQVTM and ANQGSEA. Unmatched junction bases numbered 7, after V lost 8 bases and J lost 6 bases. This CDR3 is built from 12 residues. The CDR3: CSPTGGLAEAFF. CDR3 coding DNA: TGCAGCCCCACAGGGGGCTTGGCTGAAGCTTTCTTT.

V gene TRBV11-2 combines with J gene TRBJ2-3, with 9 bases lining up with TRBD2. CDR1 and CDR2 (germline): SGHAT, FQNNGV. The CDR3 extends over 16 amino acids. The V gene end was trimmed by 5 bases and the J gene end by 2 bases; junction bases not matched to a gene: 8. The CDR3 spells CASSVPSGAHTDTQYF. The CDR3 DNA reads as TGTGCCAGCAGCGTACCTAGCGGGGCGCACACAGATACGCAGTATTTT.